These 32 T cell receptor beta chains were all obtained from the same sample, sequenced in a study of beta chain features in type 1 diabetes. Study-wide points: When Type 1 diabetes patients were examined, their TCRB CDR3s proved moderately but significantly shorter in all four CD4+ subsets.

The antigens these receptors bind are not known. The entirety of the isolated RNA underwent reverse transcription, so expressed TCRB transcripts were sequenced. Repertoires were generated with immunoSEQ multiplex PCR, while TCRdb's copy carries only in-frame clones and drops some. The data contain a few hundred thousand clones, approximately 10% of them singletons. The sequencing sample was made of naive CD4+ T cells from blood. These receptors originate from a man in his thirties or forties with type 1 diabetes.

This chain joins TRBV28 and TRBJ2-3; D gene unclear. Germline-derived CDR1 and CDR2 are MDHEN and SYDVKM. CDR3 length: 16 residues. V was trimmed by 3 bases and J by 2 bases, leaving 15 bases between them. CDR3 amino acids: CASSFAWQVPTDTQYF. Here the CDR3 DNA reads TGTGCCAGCAGTTTCGCGTGGCAGGTCCCCACAGATACGCAGTATTTT.

This chain connects TRBV7-9 to TRBJ1-1; 8 bases agree with TRBD1. Unmatched junction bases numbered 4, after V lost 3 bases and J lost 7 bases. The germline V gene has CDR1 SEHNR and CDR2 FQNEAQ (reference sequence). The CDR3 extends over 13 amino acids. The CDR3, as DNA: TGTGCCAGCAGCTTTCAACAGGGGGTTGAAGCTTTCTTT. Protein product: CASSFQQGVEAFF.

This clone was observed a handful of times. J is TRBJ1-5 and V is TRBV29-1, with unresolved D. Trimming took off 7 bases at V and 9 bases at J, with 19 bases between the two ends. In germline, CDR1 is SQVTM, CDR2 ANQGSEA. The CDR3 consists of 13 residues. CDR3 loop: CSAATEFLGPQHF. The CDR3 nucleotides are TGCAGCGCCGCAACCGAGTTTCTAGGGCCCCAGCATTTT.

The chain combines TRBV7-3 with TRBJ2-7; D possibly corresponds to TRBD1 (7 bases). Trimming took off 4 bases at V and 2 bases at J, with 15 bases between the two ends. Germline loops: CDR1 SGHTA, CDR2 FQGTGA. CDR3 length equals 15 residues. The CDR3 is CASSYRGTEPYEQYF. The CDR3 region has the DNA TGTGCCAGCAGCTACCGGGGGACAGAACCCTACGAGCAGTACTTC.

J is TRBJ2-5 and V is TRBV28; D may be TRBD2 (6 bases). This CDR3 has 12 amino acids. The V gene lost 10 bases and the J gene lost 2 bases, with 11 bases spanning the gap. Germline CDR1 reads MDHEN; CDR2 reads SYDVKM. The CDR3 is CATRDFQETQYF. CDR3 bases: TGTGCCACCAGGGACTTTCAAGAGACCCAGTACTTC.

This clone has a handful of counts. In nucleotides, the CDR3 is TGCAGCGTCGAGTCCTGGGCTAGCGGGGGATACGAGCAGTACTTC. Protein sequence: CSVESWASGGYEQYF. The chain uses TRBV29-1 and TRBJ2-7; 10 bases align to TRBD2. The CDR3 is 15 amino acids. Germline V gives CDR1 SQVTM, CDR2 ANQGSEA. V gave up 6 bases and J gave up 4 bases; unmatched junction bases: 12.

In this sample, this clone turned up a few times. The rearrangement links TRBV6-5 to TRBJ2-7; TRBD2 matches 11 bases. The CDR3 has 15 amino acids. Looked up from germline, CDR1 is MNHEY and CDR2 is SVGAGI. The junction had 9 bases not matched to a gene; V was cut back by 7 bases and J by 4 bases. DNA of the CDR3: TGTGCCAGCAAGAATAGCGGGGGGGCCGGGTACGAGCAGTACTTC. Amino acids: CASKNSGGAGYEQYF.

A few counts support this clone. The J gene is TRBJ2-2, the V gene TRBV7-9, with 7 bases fitting TRBD1. The CDR3 is made up of 16 amino acids. The junction had 10 bases not matched to a gene; V was cut back by 4 bases and J by 5 bases. CDR1 and CDR2 from the germline V gene are SEHNR and FQNEAQ (reference sequence). The CDR3: CASSSLGQVPTGELFF. CDR3 coding DNA: TGTGCCAGCAGCTCCCTCGGACAGGTTCCGACCGGGGAGCTGTTTTTT.

This clone turned up a few times. The chain recombines TRBV5-1 with TRBJ2-5; unclear D gene. Trimming took off 1 base at V and 2 bases at J, with 6 bases between the two ends. Germline CDR1 is SGHRS and CDR2 is YFSETQ. The CDR3 runs 13 residues. CDR3 amino acids: CASSLSTQETQYF. The CDR3 nucleotides are TGCGCCAGCAGCTTGTCCACTCAAGAGACCCAGTACTTC.

The V and J genes are TRBV7-3 and TRBJ2-2, with 9 nucleotides matching TRBD2. The CDR3 totals 14 residues. V lost 6 bases, J lost 3 bases, and 2 bases stayed unmatched. CDR1 and CDR2 (germline): SGHTA, FQGTGA. This CDR3 is CASSRTSDTGELFF. Here the CDR3 DNA reads TGTGCCAGCAGTAGGACTAGCGACACCGGGGAGCTGTTTTTT.

This clone was detected only a few times. This rearrangement joins TRBV15 to TRBJ2-1, with TRBD2 as a possible D gene (6 bases). Trimming removed 1 base at V and 2 bases at J, with 9 bases between. The CDR3 length is 15 residues. Germline CDR1 reads LNHNV; CDR2 reads YYDKDF (reference sequence). CDR3 bases: TGTGCCACCAGCAGAGGAACGGGGGCCTACAATGAGCAGTTCTTC. This encodes CATSRGTGAYNEQFF.

Remarks on this clone: The same CDR3 also results from other DNA sequences found in this sample. The J gene is TRBJ1-1, the V gene TRBV2; TRBD1 is a possible D gene (5 bases). The CDR3 is 12 amino acids. V was cut by 4 bases and J by 6 bases, with 9 bases left in between. Per germline, CDR1 SNHLY and CDR2 FYNNEI. The CDR3 DNA sequence: TGTGCCAGCAGTGTAAGGGGTGCTGAAGCTTTCTTT. It translates to CASSVRGAEAFF.

The table lists this clone with a few counts. The rearrangement uses TRBV5-4 and TRBJ2-1; 8 bases fit TRBD2. In germline, CDR1 is SGHNT, CDR2 YYREEE (reference sequence). The CDR3 has 15 amino acids. J lost 10 bases, V lost 0 bases, and 9 bases had no gene match. This CDR3 reads CASSLGTSGGQEQFF. The CDR3 DNA is TGTGCCAGCAGCTTGGGAACATCGGGGGGGCAGGAGCAGTTCTTC. Full variable domain (remainder filled in from reference TRBV5-4 and TRBJ2-1): ETGVTQSPTHLIKTRGQQVTLRCSSQSGHNTVSWYQQALGQGPQFIFQYYREEENGRGNFPPRFSGLQFPNYSSELNVNALELDDSALYLCASSLGTSGGQEQFFGPGTRLTVL.

There are a few counts of this clone. The V and J genes are TRBV5-1 and TRBJ1-1; 8 bases agree with TRBD1. V trimming: 6 bases; J trimming: 2 bases; junction bases outside the gene matches: 6. Germline CDR1 is SGHRS and CDR2 is YFSETQ. The CDR3 spans 14 residues. The CDR3 reads CASNVDRANTEAFF. CDR3 DNA sequence: TGCGCCAGCAACGTGGACAGGGCTAACACTGAAGCTTTCTTT.

The CDR3 protein is CASSPPNREDGYTF. The CDR3 DNA follows: TGTGCCAGCTCACCACCGAACAGGGAAGATGGCTACACCTTC. The chain is built from TRBV18 and TRBJ1-2, with a possible D match to TRBD1 (6 bases). V was trimmed by 0 bases and J by 6 bases, leaving 11 bases between them. The CDR3 spans 14 residues. Germline V gene sequence: CDR1 KGHSH, CDR2 LQKENI.

The genes are TRBV7-2 and TRBJ2-3; 9 nucleotides match TRBD2. V lost 5 bases, J lost 1 base, and 10 bases stayed unmatched. The CDR3 is made up of 17 amino acids. Germline CDR1 is SGHTA and CDR2 is FQGNSA. CDR3 loop: CASSSTLAGLGTDTQYF. The CDR3 DNA is TGTGCCAGCAGCAGTACTCTAGCGGGACTAGGCACAGATACGCAGTATTTT.

V usage is TRBV12-5 and J usage is TRBJ1-6; D possibly corresponds to TRBD1 (5 bases). V lost 1 base, J lost 4 bases, and 5 bases lay in between. Germline CDR1 and CDR2: LGHNT and FRNRAP. This CDR3 has 14 residues. CDR3 DNA sequence: TGTGCTAGTGGTTTGGGACAGTATAATTCACCCCTCCACTTT. This encodes CASGLGQYNSPLHF. Full variable domain (outside the CDR3, taken from reference TRBV12-5 and TRBJ1-6): DARVTQTPRHKVTEMGQEVTMRCQPILGHNTVFWYRQTMMQGLELLAYFRNRAPLDDSGMPKDRFSAEMPDATLATLKIQPSEPRDSAVYFCASGLGQYNSPLHFGNGTRLTVT.

The V gene is TRBV9, the J gene TRBJ2-2; a possible D gene is TRBD1 (6 bases). From germline, CDR1 is SGDLS and CDR2 YYNGEE. V dropped 3 bases and J dropped 1 base, with 10 bases sitting between them. The CDR3 runs to 15 residues. The CDR3 bases are TGTGCCAGCAGCGGGGGGCGGATGAACACCGGGGAGCTGTTTTTT. Translated, it gives CASSGGRMNTGELFF.

This sequence joins TRBV2 and TRBJ2-5, with D uncertain. The CDR3 sequence is 15 residues long. Germline CDR1 reads SNHLY; CDR2 reads FYNNEI. V gave up 1 base and J gave up 1 base, with 10 bases separating them. The CDR3 loop is CASSEVSAFQETQYF. The CDR3 DNA follows: TGTGCCAGCAGTGAAGTCTCAGCGTTCCAAGAGACCCAGTACTTC.

The rearrangement joins TRBV5-4 to TRBJ2-4; possibly TRBD1 for D (5 bases). From germline, CDR1 is SGHNT and CDR2 YYREEE (reference sequence). The CDR3 contains 13 residues. With 4 bases removed from V and 10 bases from J, the gap between germline ends came to 15 bases. The CDR3 reads CASSAKESGIQYF. The CDR3 DNA reads TGTGCCAGCAGCGCCAAGGAGTCAGGGATTCAGTACTTC.

V usage is TRBV5-1 and J usage is TRBJ2-3, with 8 positions matching TRBD1. V lost 0 bases to trimming and J lost 5 bases; unmatched junction nucleotides: 11. The CDR3 sequence is 17 residues long. CDR1 is SGHRS, CDR2 YFSETQ, per germline. The CDR3 region is CASSLGQQGGTGDTQYF. In DNA form, the CDR3 reads TGCGCCAGCAGCTTGGGCCAACAGGGGGGTACTGGAGATACGCAGTATTTT.

This clone has a handful of counts. This chain joins TRBV10-3 and TRBJ2-5, with TRBD1 matching over 8 bases. Germline V gives CDR1 ENHRY, CDR2 SYGVKD. V was clipped by 2 bases and J by 5 bases; unmatched bases: 7. The CDR3 extends over 15 amino acids. CDR3 sequence: CAISESQGARETQYF. The CDR3 DNA reads TGTGCCATCAGTGAGAGTCAGGGGGCACGGGAGACCCAGTACTTC.

The genes are TRBV30 and TRBJ2-1; no firm D call. This CDR3 comprises 12 residues. Germline CDR1 GTSNPN, CDR2 SVGIG (reference sequence). Between the trimmed V and J ends, which lost 2 bases and 4 bases, there was a span of 6 bases. CDR3 protein: CAWSPKYNEQFF. In DNA form, the CDR3 reads TGTGCCTGGAGTCCAAAATACAATGAGCAGTTCTTC.

The chain has TRBV5-1 and TRBJ2-3, with 10 bases fitting TRBD1. With 10 bases clipped from V and 4 bases from J, the junction kept 12 bases outside the gene matches. CDR1 is SGHRS and CDR2 is YFSETQ in the germline V gene. The CDR3 contains 15 residues. This CDR3 is CASAPGQGPSDTQYF. For the CDR3, the DNA is TGCGCCTCGGCACCGGGACAGGGGCCCTCAGATACGCAGTATTTT.

V gene TRBV6-6 combines with J gene TRBJ1-5; D is perhaps TRBD1 (6 bases). The CDR3 has 13 amino acids. The germline V gene encodes CDR1 MNHNY and CDR2 SVGAGI (reference sequence). Trimming took off 5 bases at V and 7 bases at J, with 12 bases between the two ends. The CDR3 nucleotides are TGTGCCAGCAGTAATACAGGGTCCCAGCCCCAGCATTTT. Amino acid sequence: CASSNTGSQPQHF.

The genes are TRBV2 and TRBJ1-2; TRBD1 aligns across 9 bases. Trimming took 6 bases from V and 8 from J; bases not matched to a gene: 7. Germline V gene data show CDR1 as SNHLY and CDR2 as FYNNEI. The CDR3 contains 13 residues. This chain's CDR3 is CASREQGAGGYTF. The CDR3 DNA sequence: TGTGCCAGCAGGGAACAGGGGGCGGGCGGCTACACCTTC.

The CDR3 DNA reads TGCGCCAGCAGTGGGACTAGCGGGGGTGGAGAGACCCAGTACTTC. Its protein product is CASSGTSGGGETQYF. The chain recombines TRBV5-1 with TRBJ2-5; TRBD2 aligns across 14 bases. The trim removed 5 bases at V and 4 bases at J, leaving 4 bases unmatched. Germline-derived CDR1 and CDR2 are SGHRS and YFSETQ. The CDR3 covers 15 residues.

This clone came up a few times. V usage is TRBV7-3 and J usage is TRBJ2-7, with D perhaps TRBD1 (5 bases). CDR3 length: 14 amino acids. CDR1 SGHTA and CDR2 FQGTGA come from the germline V gene. Trimming pared 0 bases from V and 1 base from J, leaving 7 bases between. This chain's CDR3 is CASSLTGPSYEQYF. In DNA, the CDR3 is TGTGCCAGCAGCTTAACGGGGCCATCCTACGAGCAGTACTTC.

This clone has just a few counts. The sample carries other DNA sequences with the same CDR3. V is TRBV2 and J is TRBJ2-3; the match to TRBD2 covers 9 bases. With V trimmed by 9 bases and J by 1 base, 2 bases remained unmatched. This CDR3 contains 13 residues. Germline CDR1 is SNHLY and CDR2 is FYNNEI. The CDR3 protein is CASRLAGTDTQYF. Here the CDR3 DNA reads TGTGCCAGTCGACTAGCGGGCACAGATACGCAGTATTTT.

The genes are TRBV7-3 and TRBJ2-2; the D is unclear. The CDR3 has 13 residues. Looked up from germline, CDR1 is SGHTA and CDR2 is FQGTGA. Trimming removed 5 bases at V and 1 base at J, with 5 bases between. The CDR3 bases are TGTGCCAGCAGCCCGAGGAACACCGGGGAGCTGTTTTTT. Amino acids: CASSPRNTGELFF. Complete variable domain (other parts from reference TRBV7-3 and TRBJ2-2): GAGVSQTPSNKVTEKGKYVELRCDPISGHTALYWYRQSLGQGPEFLIYFQGTGAADDSGLPNDRFFAVRPEGSVSTLKIQRTERGDSAVYLCASSPRNTGELFFGEGSRLTVL.

The chain employs TRBV10-3 and TRBJ2-5, with 10 bases matching TRBD1. CDR3 length equals 14 residues. Per germline, CDR1 ENHRY and CDR2 SYGVKD. V shed 6 bases and J 2 bases; nucleotides not matched to a gene: 3. The CDR3 DNA reads TGTGCCATCAGCAGACAGGGGGCACAAGAGACCCAGTACTTC. Amino acid sequence: CAISRQGAQETQYF.

This clone was counted a few times. Within the sample, other DNA sequences also encode this same CDR3. V usage is TRBV7-9 and J usage is TRBJ1-2, with D possibly TRBD1 on 6 matching bases. The CDR3 covers 14 residues. Germline assignment: CDR1 SEHNR and CDR2 FQNEAQ (reference sequence). V lost 7 bases and J 4 bases, leaving 16 bases between the germline ends. The CDR3 loop is CASTRDRTTYGYTF. Here the CDR3 DNA reads TGTGCCAGCACTCGAGACAGGACAACCTATGGCTACACCTTC.